This is a list of T cell receptor beta chains from one sample in a study of CD8+ T cells in alopecia areata. Sequenced by immunoSEQ multiplex PCR; TCRdb stores in-frame clones only, minus some. The sample holds 150,000 to 200,000 clones, 50% to 75% seen once. The sample was CD4+ T cells sorted from blood, taken at week 0. Receptor source: a human donor with alopecia areata. CDR3s include the opening cysteine and the closing phenylalanine or tryptophan. The order of the fields is J gene, clone size, V gene, D gene, CDR3 DNA, CDR3 protein. The D gene is left open where the match is weak. Rows may omit the clone size; those that give it use once, few, many or a size class.

J gene: TRBJ2-1
clone size: few
V gene: TRBV4-1
D gene: TRBD1
CDR3 DNA: TGCGCCAGCAGCCAAGATCGGCAGGGGGCCTACAATGAGCAGTTCTTC
CDR3 protein: CASSQDRQGAYNEQFF

J gene: TRBJ2-5
clone size: NA
V gene: TRBV19
D gene: TRBD1
CDR3 DNA: TGTGCCAGTAGTATAGTCGGGGACAGGTTAGACTTC
CDR3 protein: CASSIVGDRLDF

J gene: TRBJ1-6
clone size: few
V gene: TRBV30
D gene: NA
CDR3 DNA: TGTGCCTGGAAAAAGGGGGGGCTGGATTCACCCCTCCACTTT
CDR3 protein: CAWKKGGLDSPLHF

J gene: TRBJ2-5
clone size: NA
V gene: TRBV5-1
D gene: TRBD2
CDR3 DNA: TGCGCCAGCAGCTTGCGGCCTAGCGGGGAGGAGACCCAGTACTTC
CDR3 protein: CASSLRPSGEETQYF

J gene: TRBJ1-2
clone size: NA
V gene: TRBV19
D gene: NA
CDR3 DNA: TGTGCCACTAAGAAAGTTGGCTACACCTTC
CDR3 protein: CATKKVGYTF

J gene: TRBJ2-7
clone size: NA
V gene: TRBV30
D gene: NA
CDR3 DNA: TGTGCCTGGAGTACCGGACCTGGCTACGAGCAGTACTTC
CDR3 protein: CAWSTGPGYEQYF

J gene: TRBJ2-7
clone size: NA
V gene: TRBV29-1
D gene: TRBD2
CDR3 DNA: TGCAGCGTCGGGAGGCCGCTACTTGGGGAGCAGTACTTC
CDR3 protein: CSVGRPLLGEQYF

J gene: TRBJ2-5
clone size: NA
V gene: TRBV29-1
D gene: NA
CDR3 DNA: TGCAGCGTTGCGTTAAGGTTCTTGGAGACCCAGTACTTC
CDR3 protein: CSVALRFLETQYF

J gene: TRBJ1-2
clone size: NA
V gene: TRBV6-5
D gene: NA
CDR3 DNA: TGTGCCAGCAGTTACAAAGGGTATGGCTACACCTTC
CDR3 protein: CASSYKGYGYTF

J gene: TRBJ2-3
clone size: NA
V gene: TRBV29-1
D gene: NA
CDR3 DNA: TGCAGCGTTAGAATATCTGATACGCAGTATTTT
CDR3 protein: CSVRISDTQYF

J gene: TRBJ2-7
clone size: NA
V gene: TRBV25-1
D gene: NA
CDR3 DNA: TGTGCCAGCAGTGATTCACATTTAAGCTACGAGCAGTACTTC
CDR3 protein: CASSDSHLSYEQYF

J gene: TRBJ1-1
clone size: NA
V gene: TRBV29-1
D gene: NA
CDR3 DNA: TGCAGCGTTGAAGATCCTGGGACGGAGAACACTGAAGCTTTCTTT
CDR3 protein: CSVEDPGTENTEAFF

J gene: TRBJ2-3
clone size: NA
V gene: TRBV11-2
D gene: TRBD1
CDR3 DNA: TGTGCCAGCAGCTTAAGACAGGGGAGCACAGATACGCAGTATTTT
CDR3 protein: CASSLRQGSTDTQYF

J gene: TRBJ2-5
clone size: few
V gene: TRBV21-1
D gene: NA
CDR3 DNA: TGTGCCAGCAGCAAAGCACGACTAGCGGGGCCACAAGAGACCCAGTACTTC
CDR3 protein: CASSKARLAGPQETQYF

J gene: TRBJ2-3
clone size: NA
V gene: TRBV27
D gene: TRBD1
CDR3 DNA: TGTGCCAGCAGCTCAGAGGGACAGGGCACAGATACGCAGTATTTT
CDR3 protein: CASSSEGQGTDTQYF

J gene: TRBJ1-1
clone size: NA
V gene: TRBV27
D gene: TRBD1
CDR3 DNA: TGTGCCAGCGGCCAGGGACAGATGAACACTGAAGCTTTCTTT
CDR3 protein: CASGQGQMNTEAFF

J gene: TRBJ2-5
clone size: NA
V gene: TRBV29-1
D gene: NA
CDR3 DNA: TGCAGCGTTGAACGGCTCTTGCTGAGACAGACCCAGTACTTC
CDR3 protein: CSVERLLLRQTQYF

J gene: TRBJ1-2
clone size: NA
V gene: TRBV7-9
D gene: NA
CDR3 DNA: TGTGCCAGCAGCTTAGCGACCTTCTTACAGACAGCGTCAGGCTATGGCTACACCTTC
CDR3 protein: CASSLATFLQTASGYGYTF

J gene: TRBJ1-4
clone size: NA
V gene: TRBV29-1
D gene: NA
CDR3 DNA: TGCAGCGCATTCCGGGACCGGAATGAAAAACTGTTTTTT
CDR3 protein: CSAFRDRNEKLFF

J gene: TRBJ2-1
clone size: NA
V gene: TRBV27
D gene: NA
CDR3 DNA: TGTGCCAGCAGAAGGGGAGGGGGCTCCTACAATGAGCAGTTCTTC
CDR3 protein: CASRRGGGSYNEQFF

J gene: TRBJ1-4
clone size: few
V gene: TRBV14
D gene: NA
CDR3 DNA: TGTGCCAGCAGCCTGCTGGGGGCGGCTAATGAAAAACTGTTTTTT
CDR3 protein: CASSLLGAANEKLFF

J gene: TRBJ1-1
clone size: NA
V gene: TRBV4-2
D gene: TRBD1
CDR3 DNA: TGTGCCAGCAGCCAAGAATTGGGACAGGGATCGGCGGACACTGAAGCTTTCTTT
CDR3 protein: CASSQELGQGSADTEAFF